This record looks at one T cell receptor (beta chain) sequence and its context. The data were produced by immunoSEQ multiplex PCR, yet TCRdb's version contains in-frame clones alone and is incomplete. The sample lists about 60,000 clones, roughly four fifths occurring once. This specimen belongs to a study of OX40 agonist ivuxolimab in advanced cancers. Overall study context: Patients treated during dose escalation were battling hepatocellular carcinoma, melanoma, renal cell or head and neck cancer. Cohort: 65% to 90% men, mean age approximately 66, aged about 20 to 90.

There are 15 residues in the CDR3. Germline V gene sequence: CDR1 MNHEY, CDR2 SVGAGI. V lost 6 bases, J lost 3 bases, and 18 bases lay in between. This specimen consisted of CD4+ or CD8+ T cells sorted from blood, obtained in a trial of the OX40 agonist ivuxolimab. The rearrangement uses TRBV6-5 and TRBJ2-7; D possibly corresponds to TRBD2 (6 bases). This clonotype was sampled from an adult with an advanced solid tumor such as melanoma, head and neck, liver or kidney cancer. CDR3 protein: CASSRSGLLGYEQYF. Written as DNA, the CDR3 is TGTGCCAGCAGCCGTAGCGGACTGCTGGGCTACGAGCAGTACTTC.